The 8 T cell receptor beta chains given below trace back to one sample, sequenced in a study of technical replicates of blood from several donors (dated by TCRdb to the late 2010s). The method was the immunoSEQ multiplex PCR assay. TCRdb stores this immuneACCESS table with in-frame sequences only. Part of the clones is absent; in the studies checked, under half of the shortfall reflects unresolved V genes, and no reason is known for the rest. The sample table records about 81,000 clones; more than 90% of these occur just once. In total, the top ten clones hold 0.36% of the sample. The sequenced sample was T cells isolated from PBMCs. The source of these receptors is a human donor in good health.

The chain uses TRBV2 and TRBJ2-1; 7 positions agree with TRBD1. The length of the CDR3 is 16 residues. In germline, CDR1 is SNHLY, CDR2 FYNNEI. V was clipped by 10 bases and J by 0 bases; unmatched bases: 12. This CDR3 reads CATIDRAGGSYNEQFF. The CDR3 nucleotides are TGTGCCACTATTGACCGGGCAGGGGGCTCCTACAATGAGCAGTTCTTC.

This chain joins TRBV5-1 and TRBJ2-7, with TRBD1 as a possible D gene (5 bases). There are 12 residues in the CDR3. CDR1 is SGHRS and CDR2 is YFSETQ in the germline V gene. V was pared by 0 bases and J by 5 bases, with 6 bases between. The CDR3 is CASSLETDEQYF. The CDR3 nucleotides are TGCGCCAGCAGCTTGGAGACAGACGAGCAGTACTTC. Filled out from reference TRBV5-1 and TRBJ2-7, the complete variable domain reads KAGVTQTPRYLIKTRGQQVTLSCSPISGHRSVSWYQQTPGQGLQFLFEYFSETQRNKGNFPGRFSGRQFSNSRSEMNVSTLELGDSALYLCASSLETDEQYFGPGTRLTVT.

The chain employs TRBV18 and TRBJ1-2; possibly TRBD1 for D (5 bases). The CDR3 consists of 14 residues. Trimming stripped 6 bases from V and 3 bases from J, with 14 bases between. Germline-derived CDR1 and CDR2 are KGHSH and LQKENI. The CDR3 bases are TGTGCCAGCTCCCCTCCAAGCAGGGACTATGGCTACACCTTC. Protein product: CASSPPSRDYGYTF.

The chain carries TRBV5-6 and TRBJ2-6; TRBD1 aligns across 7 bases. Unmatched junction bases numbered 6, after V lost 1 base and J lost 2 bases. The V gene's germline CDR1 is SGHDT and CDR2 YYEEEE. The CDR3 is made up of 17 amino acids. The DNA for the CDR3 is TGTGCCAGCAGCTTGTCAAGAGACAGGGCTGGGGCCAACGTCCTGACTTTC. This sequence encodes CASSLSRDRAGANVLTF. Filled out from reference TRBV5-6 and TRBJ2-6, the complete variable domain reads DAGVTQSPTHLIKTRGQQVTLRCSPKSGHDTVSWYQQALGQGPQFIFQYYEEEERQRGNFPDRFSGHQFPNYSSELNVNALLLGDSALYLCASSLSRDRAGANVLTFGAGSRLTVL.

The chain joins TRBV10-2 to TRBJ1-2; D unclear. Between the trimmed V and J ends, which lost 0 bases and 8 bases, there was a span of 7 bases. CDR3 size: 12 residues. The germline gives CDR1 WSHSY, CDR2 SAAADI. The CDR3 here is CASSESRWGYTF. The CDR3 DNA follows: TGCGCCAGCAGTGAGTCCAGGTGGGGCTACACCTTC.

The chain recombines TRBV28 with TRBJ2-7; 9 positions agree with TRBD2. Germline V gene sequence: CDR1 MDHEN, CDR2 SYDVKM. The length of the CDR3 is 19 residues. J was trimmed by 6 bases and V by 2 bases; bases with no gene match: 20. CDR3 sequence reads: CASSLPPGVAGEAGGEQYF. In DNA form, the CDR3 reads TGTGCCAGCAGTTTACCCCCGGGGGTAGCGGGAGAGGCTGGCGGCGAGCAGTACTTC.

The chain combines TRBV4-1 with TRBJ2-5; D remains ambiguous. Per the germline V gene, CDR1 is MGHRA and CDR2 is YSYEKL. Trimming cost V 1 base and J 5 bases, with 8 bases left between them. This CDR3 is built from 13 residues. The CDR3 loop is CASSQALLETQYF. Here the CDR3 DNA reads TGCGCCAGCAGCCAAGCACTGCTGGAGACCCAGTACTTC.

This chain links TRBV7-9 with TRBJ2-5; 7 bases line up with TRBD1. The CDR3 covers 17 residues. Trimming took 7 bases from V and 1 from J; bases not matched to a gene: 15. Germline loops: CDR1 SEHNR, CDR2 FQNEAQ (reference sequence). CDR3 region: CASIKPRQGKTQETQYF. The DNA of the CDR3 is TGTGCCAGCATAAAACCGAGACAGGGAAAAACCCAAGAGACCCAGTACTTC.